The entry below gives a single TCR beta chain sequence along with its context. Its target is not known. The data originate from a study of blood T cells in healthy people across ages. Together with a sample-barcoded 5' primer, a J-beta primer mix was included in a second PCR lasting about 7 to 11 cycles. TCRdb redid the calling of the 5' RACE reads with MiXCR, one entry per CDR3 protein. Here the sample spans more than 650,000 distinct CDR3 sequences, over 20% being singletons. Points from the study as a whole: With donor CMV status unknown, expanded clonotype changes were possibly confounded. Bulk PBMC profiling left naive and antigen-experienced comparisons inconclusive. Diversity of TCR beta per million T cells declined in a roughly linear way with age.

V lost 5 bases and J lost 5, with 10 bases in between. CDR1 SGHRS and CDR2 YFSETQ come from the germline V gene. CDR3 length equals 12 residues. Sequenced sample: blood. The sequence came from a man between 65 and 85 years old in good health. The chain employs TRBV5-1 and TRBJ1-1; perhaps TRBD1 as D (6 bases). CDR3 in amino acids: CASRGGATEAFF. CDR3 sequence (DNA): TGCGCCAGCAGAGGGGGGGCGACTGAAGCTTTCTTT.